This T cell receptor beta chain originates from a study of cytomegalovirus exposure and HLA in healthy donors (dated by TCRdb to about 2017). Concerning the study at large: An earlier analysis of 550 to 700 of the donors reported 250 to 300 Gb of sequence data and 100 million to 130 million unique TCR beta sequences from 150 million to 200 million T cells. Roughly 5 DR-DQ haplotypes were handled as single units for association and clustering, since linkage in the cohort was strong. HLA typing covered class I and class II loci at four-digit resolution. Among about 390 genotyped donors of the cohort, an average of 235,054 unique TCR beta nucleotide sequences were sequenced per donor, around 20% of them non-productive. A separate validation cohort of 100 to 150 different subjects was used in addition to the approximately 670-subject first cohort. A later genetic analysis took genome-wide SNP genotypes for about 55% of the 666 donors and used that subset as a discovery cohort. All discovery cohort repertoires had been generated on a single sequencing platform. Of the roughly 400 genotyped donors, around 81% fell in the genetic ancestry cluster associated with self-reported Caucasian donors. To study patterns of TCR occurrence, a later analysis re-analyzed previously published TCR beta repertoires from 500 to 850 donors and added high-resolution HLA genotyping. Rather than using new phenotypic data, the later analysis identified candidate immune exposures from TCR beta sequences and from how often those sequences occurred across donors. An earlier analysis of about 620 of the donors applied high-throughput TCR beta sequencing to assess whether each TCR beta V gene segment acted as functional or pseudogenic. High-throughput TCR immunosequencing, statistical association of individual TCRs with disease status, and machine learning were combined to predict cytomegalovirus infection status. The study used immunosequencing to profile the T cell repertoires of approximately 630 subjects and linked those repertoires to cytomegalovirus serostatus. Donor age, sex, ethnicity and CMV serostatus were compiled together with the repertoire data. The number of donors typed differed by locus, with about 620-630 for A, B, C, DRB1 and DQB1, about 500 for DQA1, under 610 for DPA1, and around 460 for DPB1. Roughly 300 gigabases of sequencing data and approximately 85 million unique TCR sequences were included in an early release covering 550 to 650 HLA-typed donors. The study aimed to test whether signatures of past pathogen exposure could be identified by cataloging public T cell receptors. The full study reports these points: Presence/absence analyses assumed roughly uniform sequencing depth across donors, an assumption that may not hold. According to a later analysis, most CMV-associated TCR beta chains appeared to be HLA-restricted, and the HLA associations seemed to be driven largely by CMV exposure. Correlated functional status among segregating V segments might reflect linkage disequilibrium, but an unknown experimental factor could not be ruled out. A group of highly shared sequence variants was considered likely to be a technical artifact of the sequencing pipeline. Specific HLA alleles were associated with some 15,000 TCR beta sequences at a false discovery rate of 0.05 in a later analysis. According to a later analysis, parvovirus B19, influenza, CMV and Epstein-Barr virus appeared linked to several top co-occurrence clusters. In the study, around 150 TCR beta chains were listed as associated with cytomegalovirus. According to the authors, the approach could potentially be generalized to other disease states and immunological phenotypes. Cytomegalovirus status was reported to be diagnosed by the classifier with high specificity and sensitivity in both the original and validation cohorts. A later genetic analysis reported fewer N-insertions in productive TCRs among donors in an Asian-associated ancestry cluster than the roughly 700-donor mean. HLA typing was unavailable for some donors at each locus, so association tests used only the typed subset. In a later genetic analysis, a missense DCLRE1C variant was associated with V-gene and J-gene trimming of TCR beta chains, and the association was replicated in an independent cohort. Compared with equally common non-associated chains, HLA-associated TCR beta chains in a later analysis were more clonally expanded and had lower generation probabilities. Immune exposure information for the cohort was limited to CMV serostatus. Strong co-occurrence of HLA alleles, especially DR and DQ, made assigning TCR associations to individual alleles difficult. An earlier analysis of around 500 of the donors showed that most TCR beta V segments appeared in productive rearrangements either about 87% or about 30% of the time, which broadly matched IMGT annotations. The earlier analysis of 587 of the donors excluded some 15 rarely observed V segments, including chromosome 9 orphons, because counts were too low. In a later analysis, TCR association rates were found to vary across HLA loci, with the most associated TCRs seen for DRB1 alleles and the fewest for HLA-C alleles. While some public TCRs were present in many individuals, most TCR sequences turned up only very rarely across donors. In vitro tests confirmed that three of the cytomegalovirus-associated TCR beta chains recognize cytomegalovirus antigens. A further reported finding was that TCR beta sequences accurately predicted the HLA-A and HLA-B alleles for most subjects in the first cohort. The cohort was sequenced for TCR beta chains only, and without alpha or paired-chain data the features that could be detected were limited. Some IMGT-functional V segments, including TRBV6-2 and TRBV6-3, could not be told apart with the 87-base-pair reads, so those segments were excluded.

Receptor libraries were prepared by the immunoSEQ multiplex PCR assay. The multiplex PCR relied on a mix of 60 forward primers for TCR Vbeta segments and 13 reverse primers for TCR Jbeta segments. Amplification of the CDR3 region of rearranged TCR beta genes was performed with a multiplex PCR assay on genomic DNA. On the Illumina HiSeq System, the amplified TCR beta libraries were sequenced as 87-base-pair reads. Per the authors' processing: A later analysis tallied roughly 78 million unique TCR beta chains across the 666 repertoires, and about 10 million of those chains were shared by two or more donors. A nearest-neighbor algorithm error-corrected the raw reads and collapsed the reads into unique sequences, merging closely related sequences to remove PCR and sequencing errors. V, D and J gene segments were assigned by aligning CDR3 sequences to IMGT reference sequences. For a sequence to be retained, a match of at least six nucleotides was required to both a V gene segment and a J gene segment. A rearrangement was called productive if the CDR3 had no stop codons and remained in frame with V and J, and every other rearrangement was called non-productive. Following IMGT convention, CDR3 was defined as the stretch from the second conserved V-encoded cysteine up to the conserved J-encoded phenylalanine. Sequences without an unambiguous match to a single V gene segment were excluded from the earlier analysis of approximately 600 of the donors. In an earlier analysis of almost 600 of the donors, a V segment was called functional when productive rearrangements were above 56.7%, and segregating when the standard deviation between donors exceeded 5%. A statistical classification framework was developed to diagnose cytomegalovirus status using the catalog of TCR beta chain sequences. V and J gene assignment, in a later analysis, came from comparing TCR nucleotide sequences with IMGT/GENE-DB human TR gene sequences. A later analysis assigned CDR3 sequences and most-parsimonious VDJ recombination scenarios with the TCRdist pipeline. In a later analysis, each TCR beta chain was defined by its CDR3 amino acid sequence together with its V-gene family, and reads lacking a unique V-gene family were excluded. A later analysis removed 600 or so highly shared, low-generation-probability nucleotide sequences to deal with suspected cross-contamination and a sequencing artifact. In a later analysis, a clonal expansion index was calculated for each public chain from normalized within-repertoire ranks of inferred template counts. In a later analysis, generation probabilities were computed with a VDJ recombination model fitted to out-of-frame rearrangements, and the resulting probabilities were checked against IGoR. In a later analysis, hypergeometric tests were used to score TCR-TCR, TCR-HLA and TCR-CMV co-occurrence, with a repertoire-size bias correction applied to TCR pairs. False discovery rates were estimated in a later analysis by permuting HLA or CMV assignments 20 times. In a later analysis, co-occurring TCRs were grouped with DBSCAN, and TCRdist sequence similarity was added when clustering was performed within HLA-allele-positive subsets. Repertoires with fewer than 30,000 or more than 120,000 public chains, plus five repertoires with anomalous nucleotide sharing, were excluded from co-occurrence clustering. Held by TCRdb, this immuneACCESS table contains in-frame sequences only and omits some clones. Under half of the omission traces to an unresolved V gene where checked; the cause of the rest is unknown. Clonal size and the V and J genes are those of that table, whereas D and trimming came from the DNA. This sample comprises 150,000 to 200,000 clones, around 80% of them detected only once. The ten largest make up about 2.1% of the sample.

The cohort comprised 550 to 700 healthy bone marrow donors. At the time of sampling, all cohort members were nominally healthy, though unrecorded immune exposures were likely present. The donor tested CMV seronegative and was one of the 352 seronegative cohort members. Each donor provided a peripheral blood sample, and peripheral blood mononuclear cells were used for TCR beta sequencing. Genomic DNA extraction from the blood cell samples was performed with the Qiagen DNeasy Blood Extraction Kit. There are 15 amino acids in the CDR3, from cysteine to phenylalanine inclusive. Only CDR3 DNA is held: 45 bases, read in frame from base 1. V was cut back by 0 bases and J by 9 bases, leaving a gap of 16 bases between them. The germline V gene yields SGDLS for CDR1 and YYNGEE for CDR2. To note about this clone: This clone's antigen is unknown. Base qualities are not provided; no much larger clone lies one nucleotide away.

This sequence originates from a woman aged 30 to 39 in good health and CMV-seronegative. What was sequenced was PBMCs. The V and J segments used are TRBV9 and TRBJ1-5; no D gene call is confident. DNA sequence: TGTGCCAGCAGCGTAGGAGATCAGGCTAATTGGCCCCAGCATTTT. It translates to CASSVGDQANWPQHF.